These 2 T cell receptor beta chains were all obtained from the same sample, sequenced in a study of T cell responses to AZD1222 COVID-19 vaccine. TCRdb's table, derived via immunoSEQ multiplex PCR, lists solely in-frame clones and lacks some. The sample has roughly 170,000 clones, 91% seen once. The material sequenced was peripheral blood, taken on day 0 of AZD1222 vaccination. The receptor source for this set is an adult in good health.

The chain combines TRBV4-3 with TRBJ2-1; D is uncertain. V lost 0 bases and J 4 bases, leaving 10 bases between the germline ends. CDR3 length: 15 residues. CDR1 and CDR2 from the germline V gene are LGHNA and YSLEER. The CDR3 DNA follows: TGCGCCAGCAGCCAAGAACGATGGGTTTACAATGAGCAGTTCTTC. It codes for CASSQERWVYNEQFF.

The chain carries TRBV5-4 and TRBJ2-4, with D perhaps matching TRBD1 (6 bases). The germline V gene has CDR1 SGHNT and CDR2 YYREEE (reference sequence). The CDR3 runs 14 residues. Trimming removed 2 bases at V and 10 bases at J, with 16 bases between. CDR3 DNA sequence: TGTGCCAGCAGCTTAGCTGGGGGCAGAGGGATTCAGTACTTC. This encodes CASSLAGGRGIQYF.